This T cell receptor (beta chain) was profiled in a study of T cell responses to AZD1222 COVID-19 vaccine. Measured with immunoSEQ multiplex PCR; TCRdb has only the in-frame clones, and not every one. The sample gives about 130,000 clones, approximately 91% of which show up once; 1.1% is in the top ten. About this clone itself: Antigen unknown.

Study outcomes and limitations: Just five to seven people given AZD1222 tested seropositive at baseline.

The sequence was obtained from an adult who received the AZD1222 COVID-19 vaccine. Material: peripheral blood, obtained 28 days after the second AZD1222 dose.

CDR3 in amino acids: CASSLLPSGDNEQFF. CDR3 bases: TGCGCCAGCAGCTTGTTGCCTAGCGGGGACAATGAGCAGTTCTTC. V gene TRBV5-1 combines with J gene TRBJ2-1; 9 bases fit TRBD2. Germline loops: CDR1 SGHRS, CDR2 YFSETQ. The CDR3 covers 15 residues. Unmatched junction bases numbered 4, after V lost 1 base and J lost 5 bases.